This TCR beta chain was captured by sequencing in a study of a mutant IDH1 vaccine in newly diagnosed glioma. On this clone: Its antigen is currently unknown.

Time point reported: week 23, last vaccination. One vaccine dose held 300 ug of mutant IDH1 20-mer peptide and came with topical imiquimod. Using immunoSEQ multiplex PCR, the repertoire was profiled, and TCRdb retains in-frame clones only, with some absent. The data contain tens of thousands of clones, over 70% of them singletons. V lost 1 base and J lost 7, with 11 bases in between. CDR1 SGHTA and CDR2 FQGNSA come from the germline V gene. CDR3 size: 14 residues. The clonotype originates from a woman between 35 and 50 years old with glioma. Some clones in this sample may be carry-over from other donors' samples. Sequencing used PBMCs, obtained from a glioma patient whose treatment included an IDH1 peptide vaccine. V is TRBV7-2 and J is TRBJ1-5; D may be TRBD1 (6 bases). The CDR3 region is CASSLVAGEQPQHF. In DNA form, the CDR3 reads TGTGCCAGCAGCTTAGTGGCAGGGGAACAGCCCCAGCATTTT.